This is a list of T cell receptor beta chains from one sample in a study of blood T cell repertoires in COVID-19. This table comes from immunoSEQ multiplex PCR, and its TCRdb copy is limited to in-frame clones, with some not included. The sample contains about 90,000 clones, about 89% of which appear only once. The sample taken for sequencing was peripheral blood. These receptors were obtained from a man in his forties or fifties with COVID-19, enrolled during active disease. Each CDR3 is given with its conserved first and last residue. A D gene is named only where the DNA matches it firmly. Size values are once, few and many counts, or a class for expanded clones, and some rows have none.

V gene: TRBV13
J gene: TRBJ1-5
clone size: NA
D gene: NA
CDR3 DNA: TGTGCCAGCAGCAGGGGGAATCAGCCCCAGCATTTT
CDR3 protein: CASSRGNQPQHF

V gene: TRBV27
J gene: TRBJ2-7
clone size: NA
D gene: TRBD2
CDR3 DNA: TGTGCCAGCAGTTTAGGGGGACTAGCAACCTACGAGCAGTACTTC
CDR3 protein: CASSLGGLATYEQYF

V gene: TRBV7-8
J gene: TRBJ1-6
clone size: NA
D gene: TRBD1
CDR3 DNA: TGTGCCAGCACACTGGGACAGGGCTTTTCACCCCTCCACTTT
CDR3 protein: CASTLGQGFSPLHF

V gene: TRBV28
J gene: TRBJ1-2
clone size: NA
D gene: TRBD1
CDR3 DNA: TGTGCCAGCAGCCTGGGGGGACAGAACTATGGCTACACCTTC
CDR3 protein: CASSLGGQNYGYTF

V gene: TRBV30
J gene: TRBJ1-5
clone size: few
D gene: NA
CDR3 DNA: TGTGCCTGGAGGACTACTAATAGCAATCAGCCCCAGCATTTT
CDR3 protein: CAWRTTNSNQPQHF

V gene: TRBV11-1
J gene: TRBJ2-5
clone size: NA
D gene: TRBD2
CDR3 DNA: TGTGCCAGCAGCTCGACCGGGACTAGCGGGGGTTCTCAGTACTTC
CDR3 protein: CASSSTGTSGGSQYF

V gene: TRBV27
J gene: TRBJ1-5
clone size: NA
D gene: NA
CDR3 DNA: TGTGCCAGCAGTTTTAGGGGGGGCTATAGCAATCAGCCCCAGCATTTT
CDR3 protein: CASSFRGGYSNQPQHF

V gene: TRBV7-2
J gene: TRBJ1-6
clone size: NA
D gene: NA
CDR3 DNA: TGTGCCAGCAGCTTAGGGCGACAAAATTCACCCCTCCACTTT
CDR3 protein: CASSLGRQNSPLHF

V gene: TRBV19
J gene: TRBJ2-3
clone size: NA
D gene: TRBD1
CDR3 DNA: TGTGCCAGTAGTATCCGGACAGGGGGAGATACGCAGTATTTT
CDR3 protein: CASSIRTGGDTQYF

V gene: TRBV9
J gene: TRBJ1-3
clone size: NA
D gene: NA
CDR3 DNA: TGTGCCAGCAGCGTAAGTGTTGGCCCCTCTGGAAACACCATATATTTT
CDR3 protein: CASSVSVGPSGNTIYF

V gene: TRBV18
J gene: TRBJ1-3
clone size: NA
D gene: TRBD1
CDR3 DNA: TGTGCCAGCTCTCTAAGACAGGGTGACTCTGGAAACACCATATATTTT
CDR3 protein: CASSLRQGDSGNTIYF

V gene: TRBV6-2/TRBV6-3
J gene: TRBJ1-2
clone size: NA
D gene: NA
CDR3 DNA: TGTGCCAGCAGTAAAAGACAGTATGGCTACACCTTC
CDR3 protein: CASSKRQYGYTF

V gene: TRBV6-5
J gene: TRBJ2-7
clone size: NA
D gene: TRBD2
CDR3 DNA: TGTGCCAGCAGCTTAGCGGGGGGCAAAAACGAGCAGTACTTC
CDR3 protein: CASSLAGGKNEQYF

V gene: TRBV28
J gene: TRBJ2-7
clone size: NA
D gene: NA
CDR3 DNA: TGTGCCAGCAATGAGGGATTGAGCTCCTACGAGCAGTACTTC
CDR3 protein: CASNEGLSSYEQYF

V gene: TRBV28
J gene: TRBJ1-2
clone size: once
D gene: NA
CDR3 DNA: TGTGCCAGCAGTACGGGACTTAACTATGGCTACACCTTC
CDR3 protein: CASSTGLNYGYTF

V gene: TRBV7-2
J gene: TRBJ1-4
clone size: NA
D gene: NA
CDR3 DNA: TGTGCCAGCAGCTGGACACGGGCTAATGAAAAACTGTTTTTT
CDR3 protein: CASSWTRANEKLFF

V gene: TRBV24-1
J gene: TRBJ1-1
clone size: NA
D gene: NA
CDR3 DNA: TGTGCCACCAGTGATACCTCGCGGGGAGACACTGAAGCTTTCTTT
CDR3 protein: CATSDTSRGDTEAFF

V gene: TRBV7-3
J gene: TRBJ2-3
clone size: NA
D gene: TRBD1
CDR3 DNA: TGTGCCAGCAGCTCGACCCGACAGGGGGGAGATACGCGGTATTTT
CDR3 protein: CASSSTRQGGDTRYF

V gene: TRBV5-5
J gene: TRBJ1-5
clone size: NA
D gene: NA
CDR3 DNA: TGTGCCAGCAGCTTGGAAGGGGTGGGCAATCAGCCCCAGCATTTT
CDR3 protein: CASSLEGVGNQPQHF

V gene: TRBV3-1/TRBV3-2
J gene: TRBJ1-1
clone size: NA
D gene: NA
CDR3 DNA: TGTGCCAGCAGCCAAATAGGTCAGGGTGGGACTGAAGCTTTCTTT
CDR3 protein: CASSQIGQGGTEAFF

V gene: TRBV4-2
J gene: TRBJ2-1
clone size: NA
D gene: TRBD2
CDR3 DNA: TGTGCCAGCAGCGGGCGGGGGAACAATGAGCAGTTCTTC
CDR3 protein: CASSGRGNNEQFF

V gene: TRBV3-1/TRBV3-2
J gene: TRBJ1-2
clone size: NA
D gene: TRBD1
CDR3 DNA: TGTGCCAGCAGCCCCCTAGGACAGGGGGATGGCTACACCTTC
CDR3 protein: CASSPLGQGDGYTF

V gene: TRBV3-1/TRBV3-2
J gene: TRBJ1-6
clone size: NA
D gene: TRBD1
CDR3 DNA: TGTGCCAGCAGCCATCGGGACAGACCTAATTCACCCCTCCACTTT
CDR3 protein: CASSHRDRPNSPLHF

V gene: TRBV29-1
J gene: TRBJ2-1
clone size: NA
D gene: NA
CDR3 DNA: TGCAGCGTTGGGGGCGGTGAGCAGTTCTTC
CDR3 protein: CSVGGGEQFF

V gene: TRBV18
J gene: TRBJ1-4
clone size: NA
D gene: NA
CDR3 DNA: TGTGCCAGCTCACCACAAAGCCCTGCAACTAATGAAAAACTGTTTTTT
CDR3 protein: CASSPQSPATNEKLFF

V gene: TRBV6-6
J gene: TRBJ1-1
clone size: NA
D gene: NA
CDR3 DNA: TGTGCCAGCGGCACTTATAGGGGGAACACTGAAGCTTTCTTT
CDR3 protein: CASGTYRGNTEAFF

V gene: TRBV4-1
J gene: TRBJ2-1
clone size: NA
D gene: NA
CDR3 DNA: TGCGCCAGCAGCCAATTTGTGGGGGGGCGTGAGCAGTTCTTC
CDR3 protein: CASSQFVGGREQFF

V gene: TRBV5-1
J gene: TRBJ1-4
clone size: NA
D gene: NA
CDR3 DNA: TGCGCCAGCAGCTCCCTCCCAGCTCGGACAGTATGGAATGAAAAACTGTTTTTT
CDR3 protein: CASSSLPARTVWNEKLFF

V gene: TRBV7-2
J gene: TRBJ1-6
clone size: few
D gene: TRBD1
CDR3 DNA: TGTGCCAGCAGCTTAGGCGGGACAGCTAATTCACCCCTCCACTTT
CDR3 protein: CASSLGGTANSPLHF

V gene: TRBV9
J gene: TRBJ2-7
clone size: NA
D gene: NA
CDR3 DNA: TGTGCCAGCAGCCCGACGGCTGGGGGCCCCTACGAGCAGTACTTC
CDR3 protein: CASSPTAGGPYEQYF

V gene: TRBV24-1
J gene: TRBJ1-1
clone size: NA
D gene: TRBD1
CDR3 DNA: TGTGCCACCAGGAAGACAGGGGCTGACACTGAAGCTTTCTTT
CDR3 protein: CATRKTGADTEAFF

V gene: TRBV6-5
J gene: TRBJ1-6
clone size: NA
D gene: NA
CDR3 DNA: TGTGCCAGCAGTTACCGGGTTGGTAATTCACCCCTCCACTTT
CDR3 protein: CASSYRVGNSPLHF

V gene: TRBV11-2
J gene: TRBJ1-2
clone size: NA
D gene: TRBD1
CDR3 DNA: TGTGCCAGCAGCTTAGAGGGCAGGGGGGAAGGCTACACCTTC
CDR3 protein: CASSLEGRGEGYTF

V gene: TRBV30
J gene: TRBJ1-6
clone size: NA
D gene: NA
CDR3 DNA: TGTGCCTGGAGTAGAGGGTTCGATAATTCACCCCTCCACTTT
CDR3 protein: CAWSRGFDNSPLHF

V gene: TRBV4-1
J gene: TRBJ2-1
clone size: NA
D gene: TRBD1
CDR3 DNA: TGCGCCAGCAGCCAAGATGGTGGGACAGGGAGAACCTACAATGAGCAGTTCTTC
CDR3 protein: CASSQDGGTGRTYNEQFF

V gene: TRBV24-1
J gene: TRBJ2-5
clone size: NA
D gene: TRBD1
CDR3 DNA: TGTGCCACCAGTGAGACCGGGACAGGAGAGACCCAGTACTTC
CDR3 protein: CATSETGTGETQYF

V gene: TRBV29-1
J gene: TRBJ1-1
clone size: few
D gene: TRBD1
CDR3 DNA: TGCAGCGTTGCGGGACAGATGAACACTGAAGCTTTCTTT
CDR3 protein: CSVAGQMNTEAFF

V gene: TRBV5-4
J gene: TRBJ2-3
clone size: once
D gene: NA
CDR3 DNA: TGTGCCAGCAGCAAAGGGGGCACAGATACGCAGTATTTT
CDR3 protein: CASSKGGTDTQYF

V gene: TRBV6-5
J gene: TRBJ1-2
clone size: NA
D gene: NA
CDR3 DNA: TGTGCCAGCAGTCCGGGAGCATATGGCTACACCTTC
CDR3 protein: CASSPGAYGYTF

V gene: TRBV2
J gene: TRBJ2-7
clone size: NA
D gene: NA
CDR3 DNA: TGTGCCAGCGGGACGAAACAGGGGACTAGGGACGAGCAGTACTTC
CDR3 protein: CASGTKQGTRDEQYF